Below are 22 T cell receptor beta chains sequenced from a single sample in a study of blood T cell repertoires in COVID-19. Clones were read by immunoSEQ multiplex PCR, and TCRdb kept only the in-frame ones, dropping some. Of over 70,000 clones in the sample, around three quarters were seen once. Sequenced material: peripheral blood. The source is a woman older than 75 with acute or convalescent COVID-19.

This sequence joins TRBV11-2 and TRBJ2-3, with 12 bases lining up with TRBD2. Germline lookup yields CDR1 SGHAT and CDR2 FQNNGV. The CDR3 contains 17 residues. V was clipped by 1 base and J by 4 bases; unmatched bases: 6. The chain's CDR3 is CASSLGLGLAGPDTQYF. The CDR3 DNA sequence: TGTGCCAGCAGCTTAGGGTTGGGACTAGCGGGCCCAGATACGCAGTATTTT.

This clone was seen only once. V is TRBV2 and J is TRBJ1-6; a weak D match, TRBD1 (5 bases). V was trimmed by 8 bases and J by 7 bases, leaving 12 bases between them. The CDR3 has 13 residues. In germline, CDR1 is SNHLY, CDR2 FYNNEI. The CDR3 here is CASSGAGNSPLHF. For the CDR3, the DNA is TGTGCCAGCTCTGGGGCGGGAAATTCACCCCTCCACTTT.

The chain recombines TRBV7-3 with TRBJ2-3; 12 bases align to TRBD2. The CDR3 consists of 14 residues. V lost 4 bases, J lost 8 bases, and 4 bases stayed unmatched. Per the germline V gene, CDR1 is SGHTA and CDR2 is FQGTGA. The CDR3: CASSSTSGGSTQYF. DNA of the CDR3: TGTGCCAGCAGCTCAACTAGCGGGGGGTCTACGCAGTATTTT.

The rearrangement uses TRBV5-1 and TRBJ1-4; a possible D gene is TRBD1 (5 bases). V lost 7 bases and J lost 3, with 13 bases in between. The CDR3 loop spans 14 amino acids. The V gene's germline CDR1 is SGHRS and CDR2 YFSETQ. Here the CDR3 reads CASRAGGSNEKLFF. For the CDR3, the DNA is TGCGCCAGCCGCGCCGGGGGATCTAATGAAAAACTGTTTTTT.

The rearrangement uses TRBV5-1 and TRBJ1-2; 9 bases fit TRBD1. V lost 1 base, J lost 6 bases, and 7 bases stayed unmatched. Germline V gene lookup returns CDR1 SGHRS and CDR2 YFSETQ. The CDR3 runs 15 residues. CDR3 sequence: CASSLSGQGLHGYTF. Here the CDR3 DNA reads TGCGCCAGCAGCTTGTCGGGACAGGGACTACATGGCTACACCTTC.

This clone was detected only once. The CDR3 DNA follows: TGTGCCTGGAGTGGGGGAGGGACACAGCCCCAGCATTTT. Protein: CAWSGGGTQPQHF. The rearrangement joins TRBV30 to TRBJ1-5, with a tentative D call TRBD1 (6 bases). V was cut by 1 base and J by 7 bases, with 11 bases left in between. Germline V CDR1 and CDR2: GTSNPN, SVGIG (reference sequence). This CDR3 region has 13 residues.

The chain has TRBV12-5 and TRBJ1-1; D is unresolved. V lost 0 bases to trimming and J lost 0 bases, with 8 bases between them. This CDR3 has 15 amino acids. Germline CDR1 is LGHNT and CDR2 is FRNRAP. This CDR3 is CASGLVLTVNTEAFF. In DNA, the CDR3 is TGTGCTAGTGGTTTGGTACTCACAGTGAACACTGAAGCTTTCTTT.

The chain carries TRBV6-5 and TRBJ2-7; tentatively, D is TRBD1 (6 bases). Germline V gene data show CDR1 as MNHEY and CDR2 as SVGAGI. V lost 2 bases, J lost 7 bases, and 12 bases lay in between. The CDR3 sequence is 13 residues long. CDR3: CASSYATGREQYF. Here the CDR3 DNA reads TGTGCCAGCAGTTACGCTACAGGGCGGGAGCAGTACTTC.

The chain is built from TRBV5-1 and TRBJ2-5; D gene ambiguous. The CDR3 contains 15 residues. Trimming removed 4 bases at V and 2 bases at J, with 15 bases between. CDR1 is SGHRS and CDR2 is YFSETQ in the germline V gene. CDR3 sequence (DNA): TGCGCCAGCAGCGATGGAGTAGGAAGACAAGAGACCCAGTACTTC. Residues: CASSDGVGRQETQYF.

The rearrangement links TRBV7-8 to TRBJ1-1; no firm D call. V was pared by 0 bases and J by 1 base, with 12 bases between. Germline assignment: CDR1 SGHVS and CDR2 FQNEAQ. CDR3 size: 16 residues. The CDR3 protein is CASSLASRGWNTEAFF. CDR3 bases: TGTGCCAGCAGCTTAGCGAGCCGGGGTTGGAACACTGAAGCTTTCTTT.

This chain uses TRBV5-1 with TRBJ1-4, with 8 bases fitting TRBD1. The germline V gene has CDR1 SGHRS and CDR2 YFSETQ. The CDR3 totals 16 residues. J gave up 3 bases and V 0 bases, and 4 bases lay outside the gene matches. The CDR3 is CASSLAPGGPNEKLFF. The CDR3 nucleotides read TGCGCCAGCAGCTTGGCCCCAGGGGGCCCTAATGAAAAACTGTTTTTT.

The V call is TRBV19, the J call TRBJ1-5; 7 nucleotides line up with TRBD1. V trimming: 8 bases; J trimming: 3 bases; junction bases outside the gene matches: 4. Germline CDR1 and CDR2: LNHDA and SQIVND (reference sequence). The CDR3 has 13 amino acids. CDR3 region: CASARGYNQPQHF. CDR3 nucleotide sequence: TGTGCCAGTGCCAGGGGGTACAATCAGCCCCAGCATTTT.

The chain uses TRBV14 and TRBJ1-2; no clear D. The CDR3 extends over 13 amino acids. Trimming shortened V by 1 base and J by 3 bases, and 6 bases separated the two germline ends. The V gene's germline CDR1 is SGHDN and CDR2 FVKESK. In nucleotides, the CDR3 is TGTGCCAGCAGCCAAGGGGCTTACTATGGCTACACCTTC. Amino acids: CASSQGAYYGYTF. Full variable domain (remainder filled in from reference TRBV14 and TRBJ1-2): EAGVTQFPSHSVIEKGQTVTLRCDPISGHDNLYWYRRVMGKEIKFLLHFVKESKQDESGMPNNRFLAERTGGTYSTLKVQPAELEDSGVYFCASSQGAYYGYTFGSGTRLTVV.

CDR3 coding DNA: TGTGCCAGCAGCCAAGTCGGTTCCTACAATGAGCAGTTCTTC. The encoded protein is CASSQVGSYNEQFF. This chain links TRBV3-1 (or the pseudogene TRBV3-2) with TRBJ2-1; no clear D gene. Trimming pared 1 base from V and 1 base from J, leaving 5 bases between. The CDR3 runs to 14 residues. Germline values: CDR1 LGHDT, CDR2 YNNKEL (reference sequence).

This chain uses TRBV5-1 with TRBJ2-3, with 11 bases aligning to TRBD2. There are 18 residues in the CDR3. CDR1 is SGHRS, CDR2 YFSETQ, per germline. The J segment lost 5 bases and the V segment lost 0 bases, leaving 11 bases of the junction unmatched. This CDR3 reads CASSLVGRTSGWKDTQYF. As DNA, the CDR3 is TGCGCCAGCAGCTTGGTTGGTCGGACTAGCGGGTGGAAAGATACGCAGTATTTT.

This chain connects TRBV2 to TRBJ2-3; 9 nucleotides align to TRBD1. CDR3 length: 14 amino acids. V lost 11 bases to trimming and J lost 1 base; unmatched junction nucleotides: 7. Germline CDR1 is SNHLY and CDR2 is FYNNEI. Here the CDR3 DNA reads TGTGCCTGCCAACAGGGGGCCCGCACAGATACGCAGTATTTT. Protein sequence: CACQQGARTDTQYF.

The J gene is TRBJ2-1, the V gene TRBV5-4; 7 bases match TRBD2. With V trimmed by 4 bases and J by 3 bases, 7 bases remained unmatched. Germline V gives CDR1 SGHNT, CDR2 YYREEE (reference sequence). CDR3 length: 15 residues. CDR3 bases: TGTGCCAGCAGCCTGGGGGGGGGAGGCTACAATGAGCAGTTCTTC. Residues: CASSLGGGGYNEQFF.

This clone is medium-sized. V usage is TRBV6-5 and J usage is TRBJ1-2; D perhaps matches TRBD1 (6 bases). V gave up 2 bases and J gave up 8 bases, with 9 bases separating them. Germline CDR1 MNHEY, CDR2 SVGAGI. The CDR3 covers 12 residues. In nucleotides, the CDR3 is TGTGCCAGCAGTTACGGGGGCGCGGGCTACACCTTC. Translating it yields CASSYGGAGYTF.

Points on this clone: The CDR3 does not close with the conserved phenylalanine or tryptophan, likely indicating a read error. The DNA is omitted, as the CDR3 cannot be located on it reliably, and the CDR3 follows TCRdb's listing. The chain carries TRBV9 and TRBJ2-7; the table names TRBD1, a call not compared with the DNA. Germline assignment: CDR1 SGDLS and CDR2 YYNGEE. Termini included, the CDR3 measures 10 amino acids. The CDR3: CASSVVGRAS.

The chain carries TRBV9 and TRBJ2-7; TRBD2 matches at 8 bases. Looked up from germline, CDR1 is SGDLS and CDR2 is YYNGEE. The CDR3 covers 14 residues. Trimming cost V 0 bases and J 2 bases; bases outside gene matches: 1. For the CDR3, the DNA is TGTGCCAGCAGCGTAGCGGGGGGGCCCTACGAGCAGTACTTC. This gives the protein CASSVAGGPYEQYF.

This chain joins TRBV7-9 and TRBJ1-1, with 7 bases lining up with TRBD1. The CDR3 loop spans 15 amino acids. Germline assignment: CDR1 SEHNR and CDR2 FQNEAQ (reference sequence). Trimming cost V 6 bases and J 4 bases; bases outside gene matches: 11. DNA of the CDR3: TGTGCCAGCAGAGGAAGACAGGGAAAGGGCACTGAAGCTTTCTTT. Its translation is CASRGRQGKGTEAFF.

V gene TRBV6-5 combines with J gene TRBJ1-2; tentative D call: TRBD1 (6 bases). CDR3 length: 12 amino acids. Per the germline V gene, CDR1 is MNHEY and CDR2 is SVGAGI. V shed 5 bases and J shed 8 bases, with 12 bases lying between them. CDR3 in DNA: TGTGCCAGCAGTCCACAGACAGGAGGCTACACCTTC. Translation gives CASSPQTGGYTF.